This is a list of T cell receptor beta chains from one sample in a study of blood T cells in healthy people across ages. MiXCR, applied by TCRdb to the 5' RACE reads, yields one record per CDR3 protein. The sample has about 1.4 million distinct CDR3 sequences, approximately 60% seen once. Input material: blood. The receptors originated from a young man in good health. Each CDR3 is given with its conserved first and last residue. Each record gives: CDR3 DNA, CDR3 protein, clone size, D gene, CDR3 length, J gene, V gene. D genes are given only for firm matches. Clone size is shown for a subset of rows, as once, few, many or a class of expanded clone.

CDR3 DNA: TGCGCCAGCAGCTTGGATCCGGGGGTGATGACCGGGGAGCTGTTTTTT; CDR3 protein: CASSLDPGVMTGELFF; clone size: .; D gene: .; CDR3 length: 16; J gene: TRBJ2-2; V gene: TRBV5-1
CDR3 DNA: TGCGCCAGCAGCACCTCTCCGGGGGGCGAGCAGTACTTC; CDR3 protein: CASSTSPGGEQYF; clone size: few; D gene: TRBD2; CDR3 length: 13; J gene: TRBJ2-7; V gene: TRBV5-1
CDR3 DNA: TGTGCCAGCAGTTCGGCGAATAGCAATCAGCCCCAGCATTTT; CDR3 protein: CASSSANSNQPQHF; clone size: .; D gene: .; CDR3 length: 14; J gene: TRBJ1-5; V gene: TRBV6-5
CDR3 DNA: TGTGCCAGCAGCTTACTGCGGGAGAGGTACATCGGGGAGCTGTTTTTT; CDR3 protein: CASSLLRERYIGELFF; clone size: .; D gene: TRBD2; CDR3 length: 16; J gene: TRBJ2-2; V gene: TRBV7-9
CDR3 DNA: TGTGCCAGCAGTTGGGGTAGCGGGAGTGATGAGCAGTTCTTC; CDR3 protein: CASSWGSGSDEQFF; clone size: .; D gene: TRBD2; CDR3 length: 14; J gene: TRBJ2-1; V gene: TRBV27
CDR3 DNA: TGTGCCAGCAGCCCCGAGACAGGATCTCCGGAGACCCAGTACTTC; CDR3 protein: CASSPETGSPETQYF; clone size: .; D gene: .; CDR3 length: 15; J gene: TRBJ2-5; V gene: TRBV7-9
CDR3 DNA: TGTGCCAGCAGTGAAGAAGGACTAGCGAGTGAGCAGTTCTTC; CDR3 protein: CASSEEGLASEQFF; clone size: .; D gene: TRBD2; CDR3 length: 14; J gene: TRBJ2-1; V gene: TRBV2
CDR3 DNA: TGTGCCAGCAGTTTTACGCCGGGCGCAAAGGAGACCCAGTACTTC; CDR3 protein: CASSFTPGAKETQYF; clone size: few; D gene: .; CDR3 length: 15; J gene: TRBJ2-5; V gene: TRBV27
CDR3 DNA: TGTGCCAGCAGCGACACAGGGGGCGGAGAAAAACTGTTTTTT; CDR3 protein: CASSDTGGGEKLFF; clone size: .; D gene: TRBD1; CDR3 length: 14; J gene: TRBJ1-4; V gene: TRBV7-9
CDR3 DNA: TGTGCCAGCAGTTCCTTCGGGAGGAAGACCCAGTACTTC; CDR3 protein: CASSSFGRKTQYF; clone size: few; D gene: TRBD2; CDR3 length: 13; J gene: TRBJ2-5; V gene: TRBV6-5
CDR3 DNA: TGTGCCAGCAGCTTAGGGCCGTCCCCCACAGATACGCAGTATTTT; CDR3 protein: CASSLGPSPTDTQYF; clone size: .; D gene: .; CDR3 length: 15; J gene: TRBJ2-3; V gene: TRBV7-2
CDR3 DNA: TGCGCCAGCAGTGAGTCCCGGGGGCGAAACAATGAGCAGTTCTTC; CDR3 protein: CASSESRGRNNEQFF; clone size: .; D gene: .; CDR3 length: 15; J gene: TRBJ2-1; V gene: TRBV10-2
CDR3 DNA: TGTGCCAGCAGCCAAAACAGGGGGCCGGGCAATCAGCCCCAGCATTTT; CDR3 protein: CASSQNRGPGNQPQHF; clone size: .; D gene: TRBD1; CDR3 length: 16; J gene: TRBJ1-5; V gene: TRBV3-1
CDR3 DNA: TGCAGTGCTAAATCCCCCTCGTTACATAGCACAGATACGCAGTATTTT; CDR3 protein: CSAKSPSLHSTDTQYF; clone size: .; D gene: .; CDR3 length: 16; J gene: TRBJ2-3; V gene: TRBV20-1
CDR3 DNA: TGTGCCAGCATAATGACAGGGGGCCAGAACGAGCAGTACTTC; CDR3 protein: CASIMTGGQNEQYF; clone size: .; D gene: TRBD1; CDR3 length: 14; J gene: TRBJ2-7; V gene: TRBV5-6
CDR3 DNA: TGCGCCAGCAGCTTGGACAGGGGTGGCTATGGCTACACCTTC; CDR3 protein: CASSLDRGGYGYTF; clone size: .; D gene: TRBD1; CDR3 length: 14; J gene: TRBJ1-2; V gene: TRBV5-1
CDR3 DNA: TGTGCCAGCAGCGTGACTAGCGGGGGACACAATGAGCAGTTCTTC; CDR3 protein: CASSVTSGGHNEQFF; clone size: .; D gene: TRBD2; CDR3 length: 15; J gene: TRBJ2-1; V gene: TRBV7-2
CDR3 DNA: TGTGCCATCAGTGAGTCCGAATTCAGGAATGAGCAGTTCTTC; CDR3 protein: CAISESEFRNEQFF; clone size: few; D gene: .; CDR3 length: 14; J gene: TRBJ2-1; V gene: TRBV10-3
CDR3 DNA: TGTGCCAGCAGACCGCCGTGGGGGAATGGGGAAGAGACCCAGTACTTC; CDR3 protein: CASRPPWGNGEETQYF; clone size: few; D gene: .; CDR3 length: 16; J gene: TRBJ2-5; V gene: TRBV7-9
CDR3 DNA: TGTGCCAGCAGGGGGACAGTTACTTTCTCTGGGGCCAACGTCCTGACTTTC; CDR3 protein: CASRGTVTFSGANVLTF; clone size: .; D gene: TRBD1; CDR3 length: 17; J gene: TRBJ2-6; V gene: TRBV28
CDR3 DNA: TGTGCCAGCAGCTTAGGGCCGAGTCCAGATACGCAGTATTTT; CDR3 protein: CASSLGPSPDTQYF; clone size: few; D gene: .; CDR3 length: 14; J gene: TRBJ2-3; V gene: TRBV11-2
CDR3 DNA: TGCGCCAGCAGCCAGATAACGGACCGCCGGCCTGGGGCCAACGTCCTGACTTTC; CDR3 protein: CASSQITDRRPGANVLTF; clone size: .; D gene: .; CDR3 length: 18; J gene: TRBJ2-6; V gene: TRBV4-1
CDR3 DNA: TGCGCCAGCAGCCAAGGCGCTCAGGGATCCACTGAAGCTTTCTTT; CDR3 protein: CASSQGAQGSTEAFF; clone size: .; D gene: .; CDR3 length: 15; J gene: TRBJ1-1; V gene: TRBV4-1
CDR3 DNA: TGTGCCAGCAGCTTAGTCTCGGGCAGTAACTCACTACAGTACTTC; CDR3 protein: CASSLVSGSNSLQYF; clone size: once; D gene: .; CDR3 length: 15; J gene: TRBJ2-5; V gene: TRBV7-2
CDR3 DNA: TGCAGCGTCCAGCACGTTAACTATGGCTACACCTTC; CDR3 protein: CSVQHVNYGYTF; clone size: few; D gene: .; CDR3 length: 12; J gene: TRBJ1-2; V gene: TRBV29-1
CDR3 DNA: TGTGCCAGCAGCTTAGTAGAATGGTCCCACCCGAACACTGAAGCTTTCTTT; CDR3 protein: CASSLVEWSHPNTEAFF; clone size: .; D gene: .; CDR3 length: 17; J gene: TRBJ1-1; V gene: TRBV7-6